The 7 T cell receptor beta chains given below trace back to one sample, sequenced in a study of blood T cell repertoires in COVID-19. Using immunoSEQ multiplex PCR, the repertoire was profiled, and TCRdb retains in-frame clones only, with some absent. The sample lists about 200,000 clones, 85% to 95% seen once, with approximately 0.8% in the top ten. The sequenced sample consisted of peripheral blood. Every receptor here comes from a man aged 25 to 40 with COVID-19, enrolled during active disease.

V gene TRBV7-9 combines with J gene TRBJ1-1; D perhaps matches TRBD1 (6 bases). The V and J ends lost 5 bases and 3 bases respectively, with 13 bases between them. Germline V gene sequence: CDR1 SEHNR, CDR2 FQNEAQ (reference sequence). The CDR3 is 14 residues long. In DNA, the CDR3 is TGTGCCAGCAGCCCCTACAACAGGGACACTGAAGCTTTCTTT. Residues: CASSPYNRDTEAFF.

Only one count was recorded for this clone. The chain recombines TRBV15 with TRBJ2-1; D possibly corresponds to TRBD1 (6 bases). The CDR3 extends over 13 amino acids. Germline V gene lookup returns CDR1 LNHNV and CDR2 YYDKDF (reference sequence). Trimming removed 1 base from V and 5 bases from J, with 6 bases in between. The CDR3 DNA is TGTGCCACCAGCAGAGGACAGGACAATGAGCAGTTCTTC. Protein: CATSRGQDNEQFF.

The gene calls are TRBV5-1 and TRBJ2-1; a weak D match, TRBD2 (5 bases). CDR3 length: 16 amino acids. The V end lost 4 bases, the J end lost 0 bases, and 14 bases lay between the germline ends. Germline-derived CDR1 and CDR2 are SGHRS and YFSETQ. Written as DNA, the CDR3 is TGCGCCAGCAGCCCGCCGGGGTCTAGCTCCTACAATGAGCAGTTCTTC. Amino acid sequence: CASSPPGSSSYNEQFF.

The CDR3 is CASSLALSEAFF. As DNA, the CDR3 is TGTGCCAGCAGCTTAGCTCTATCTGAAGCTTTCTTT. The V and J genes are TRBV7-9 and TRBJ1-1; no definite D call. The CDR3 spans 12 residues. Trimming took off 0 bases at V and 6 bases at J, with 5 bases between the two ends. Germline loops: CDR1 SEHNR, CDR2 FQNEAQ (reference sequence).

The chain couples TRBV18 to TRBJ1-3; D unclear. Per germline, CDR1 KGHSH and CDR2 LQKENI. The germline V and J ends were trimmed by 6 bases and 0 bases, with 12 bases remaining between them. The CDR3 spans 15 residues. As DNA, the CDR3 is TGTGCCAGCTCCCTCGCACGGGGCTCTGGAAACACCATATATTTT. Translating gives CASSLARGSGNTIYF.

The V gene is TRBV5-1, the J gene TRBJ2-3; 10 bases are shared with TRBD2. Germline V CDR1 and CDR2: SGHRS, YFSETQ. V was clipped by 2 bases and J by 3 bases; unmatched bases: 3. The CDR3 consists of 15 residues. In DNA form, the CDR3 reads TGCGCCAGCAGCTTACGAGCGGGGGGGACAGATACGCAGTATTTT. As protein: CASSLRAGGTDTQYF.

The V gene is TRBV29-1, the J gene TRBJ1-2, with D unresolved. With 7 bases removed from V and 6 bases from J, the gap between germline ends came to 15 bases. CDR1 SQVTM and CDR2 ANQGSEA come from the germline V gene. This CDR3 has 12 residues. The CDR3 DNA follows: TGCAGCGGGGGAGAGGATCCCGATGGCTACACCTTC. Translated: CSGGEDPDGYTF.